This entry describes one T cell receptor (beta chain). Source study methods: Nucleated cell counts were estimated from reference gene primer amplification. Profiled with immunoSEQ multiplex PCR; TCRdb holds only in-frame clones, not every one. The V and J calls and the clone size are those of that table, but D and trimming were determined from the DNA. The profile shows about 270,000 clones, approximately 86% of them singletons. Trimming pared 0 bases from V and 8 bases from J, leaving 16 bases between. Germline-derived CDR1 and CDR2 are ENHRY and SYGVKD. The CDR3 spans 15 residues. The sample comes from a study of blood T cell repertoires in COVID-19.

The chain employs TRBV10-3 and TRBJ1-2, with D uncertain. The receptor comes from a woman between 70 and 85 years old with COVID-19, enrolled during active disease. The sequenced material came from peripheral blood. The CDR3 spells CAISESSGDLRGYTF. The CDR3 DNA reads TGTGCCATCAGTGAGTCGAGCGGGGATCTGCGCGGCTACACCTTC.